The following is a TCR beta chain sequence with its context. This entry is derived from a study of blood T cell repertoires in COVID-19. Background on the study: Researchers got acute and convalescent COVID-19 samples from the United States, Italy and Spain. Sources were T cells, B-cell-depleted T cells, or PBMCs; the material itself was cDNA or gDNA.

CDR1 is SGHDN and CDR2 is FVKESK in the germline V gene. V lost 3 bases and J lost 2, with 9 bases in between. The CDR3 is 14 residues long. The method was immunoSEQ multiplex PCR; TCRdb's version includes in-frame clones alone and lacks a portion of them. Among about 300,000 clones listed, around 86% were seen once. Sequenced input: peripheral blood. The origin of this receptor is a woman between 45 and 65 years old with acute or convalescent COVID-19. V usage is TRBV14 and J usage is TRBJ2-3; D remains unclear. DNA for the CDR3: TGTGCCAGCAGCCAGAACACGTTCACAGATACGCAGTATTTT. Protein product: CASSQNTFTDTQYF.